Each of the 31 T cell receptor beta chains below was sequenced from the same sample in a study of early T cells in non-severe SARS-CoV-2 infection. TCRdb re-called the 5' RACE reads with MiXCR, one entry per CDR3 protein. The sample has 70,000 to 85,000 distinct CDR3 sequences; 12% are singletons. Sequences were obtained from whole blood. These receptors came from an adult who was a healthcare worker with PCR-confirmed SARS-CoV-2 infection or an uninfected control (not recorded which).

With regard to this clonotype: A read error is possible here, since a much larger clone lies one base away. This chain uses TRBV12-3 or TRBV12-4 with TRBJ2-1, with TRBD2 identical over 7 bases. CDR3 size: 14 residues. The trim removed 8 bases at V and 5 bases at J, leaving 9 bases unmatched. The CDR3 reads CASERGGVNNEQFF. Here the CDR3 DNA reads TGTGCCAGCGAGCGGGGAGGCGTGAACAATGAGCAGTTCTTC.

This clonotype has at least ten counts. This sequence joins TRBV7-8 and TRBJ1-4, with a possible D match to TRBD1 (5 bases). The CDR3 runs to 16 residues. CDR1 and CDR2 (germline): SGHVS, FQNEAQ. The V gene lost 5 bases and the J gene lost 2 bases, with 15 bases spanning the gap. The CDR3 reads CASSAGSRWTNEKLFF. The CDR3 DNA follows: TGTGCCAGCAGCGCAGGGTCAAGGTGGACTAATGAAAAACTGTTTTTT.

The chain has TRBV20-1 and TRBJ1-1; TRBD1 is a possible D gene (5 bases). This CDR3 region has 13 residues. Germline CDR1 and CDR2: DFQATT and SNEGSKA (reference sequence). Trimming took off 8 bases at V and 4 bases at J, with 17 bases between the two ends. The CDR3 coding sequence is TGCAGTACCGCCGGGGGAAGAGGCACTGAAGCTTTCTTT. Residues: CSTAGGRGTEAFF.

This clonotype came up many times. V and J are TRBV11-2 and TRBJ1-1, with D tentatively TRBD1 (5 bases). The CDR3 has 16 residues. The germline gives CDR1 SGHAT, CDR2 FQNNGV. The ends were cut back, 1 base at V and 3 bases at J, with 15 bases in the middle. The CDR3 here is CASSLVWGKGDTEAFF. CDR3 in DNA: TGTGCCAGCAGCTTAGTTTGGGGGAAAGGAGACACTGAAGCTTTCTTT.

This clonotype has more than one count but fewer than ten. V usage is TRBV10-1 and J usage is TRBJ2-7; 7 bases align to TRBD1. J was trimmed by 5 bases and V by 4 bases; bases with no gene match: 11. The CDR3 spans 15 residues. Germline CDR1 reads WNHNN; CDR2 reads SYGVQD (reference sequence). CDR3 sequence reads: CASSAGTVPGHEQYF. For the CDR3, the DNA is TGCGCCAGCAGTGCCGGGACAGTCCCTGGCCACGAGCAGTACTTC.

The genes are TRBV5-1 and TRBJ2-5; D may be TRBD2 (6 bases). The CDR3 sequence is 15 residues long. V lost 3 bases to trimming and J lost 1 base, with 13 bases between them. Germline V gives CDR1 SGHRS, CDR2 YFSETQ. CDR3 region: CASSSGRGTQETQYF. As DNA, the CDR3 is TGCGCCAGCAGCTCTGGACGGGGGACCCAAGAGACCCAGTACTTC.

The CDR3 DNA sequence: TGTGCCAGCAGCTTACAGGCCGACTATGGCTACACCTTC. Amino acid sequence: CASSLQADYGYTF. This sequence joins TRBV7-9 and TRBJ1-2; D call uncertain. The germline CDR1 and CDR2 sequences are SEHNR and FQNEAQ (reference sequence). This CDR3 region has 13 residues. V gave up 2 bases and J gave up 3 bases, with 7 bases separating them. Full variable domain (missing parts from reference TRBV7-9 and TRBJ1-2): DTGVSQNPRHKITKRGQNVTFRCDPISEHNRLYWYRQTLGQGPEFLTYFQNEAQLEKSRLLSDRFSAERPKGSFSTLEIQRTEQGDSAMYLCASSLQADYGYTFGSGTRLTVV.

This clonotype came up a few times. The V gene is TRBV7-2, the J gene TRBJ2-7, with a weak D call TRBD2 (5 bases). CDR1 SGHTA and CDR2 FQGNSA come from the germline V gene. V was cut by 3 bases and J by 6 bases, with 12 bases left in between. The length of the CDR3 is 13 residues. As DNA, the CDR3 is TGTGCCAGCAGCTTTTCTAGCTCAGGCGAGCAGTACTTC. This translates into CASSFSSSGEQYF. Full variable domain (missing parts from reference TRBV7-2 and TRBJ2-7): GAGVSQSPSNKVTEKGKDVELRCDPISGHTALYWYRQSLGQGLEFLIYFQGNSAPDKSGLPSDRFSAERTGGSVSTLTIQRTQQEDSAVYLCASSFSSSGEQYFGPGTRLTVT.

This clonotype was seen more than once but under ten times. The chain employs TRBV20-1 and TRBJ1-1; no firm D call. Trimming shortened V by 1 base and J by 1 base, and 13 bases separated the two germline ends. This CDR3 comprises 15 residues. Germline V gene sequence: CDR1 DFQATT, CDR2 SNEGSKA (reference sequence). The CDR3 DNA is TGCAGTGCTAGAGCGGGGATAAGGACGAACACTGAAGCTTTCTTT. Residues: CSARAGIRTNTEAFF.

V usage is TRBV6-1 and J usage is TRBJ2-3; possibly TRBD2 for D (5 bases). The CDR3 sequence is 17 residues long. Germline V gene data show CDR1 as MNHNS and CDR2 as SASEGT. The germline V and J ends were trimmed by 5 bases and 2 bases, with 20 bases remaining between them. This chain's CDR3 is CASSPTLRSGNTDTQYF. CDR3 coding DNA: TGTGCCAGCAGTCCTACCCTGAGAAGCGGAAACACAGATACGCAGTATTTT.

This chain connects TRBV27 to TRBJ2-3; D unresolved. The CDR3 consists of 14 residues. In germline, CDR1 is MNHEY, CDR2 SMNVEV (reference sequence). V lost 3 bases and J 2 bases, leaving 9 bases between the germline ends. The CDR3 region is CASSLWTATDTQYF. For the CDR3, the DNA is TGTGCCAGCAGTTTGTGGACGGCCACAGATACGCAGTATTTT.

The chain employs TRBV12-3 or TRBV12-4 and TRBJ2-3, with D unclear. The CDR3 is 14 amino acids. Trimming shortened V by 3 bases and J by 0 bases, and 7 bases separated the two germline ends. CDR3 protein: CASSFLPSTDTQYF. In nucleotides, the CDR3 is TGTGCCAGCAGTTTCTTGCCTAGCACAGATACGCAGTATTTT.

Ten or more counts support this clonotype. The chain uses TRBV12-3 or TRBV12-4 and TRBJ2-7; D uncertain. The CDR3 sequence is 12 residues long. V lost 5 bases to trimming and J lost 3 bases, with 8 bases between them. CDR3 sequence: CASSGGRYEQYF. The DNA of the CDR3 is TGTGCCAGCAGTGGCGGACGCTACGAGCAGTACTTC.

This clonotype was recorded at least ten times. The gene calls are TRBV7-9 and TRBJ2-1; 7 nucleotides agree with TRBD1. V lost 8 bases and J lost 6; bases outside the gene matches: 10. CDR1 is SEHNR, CDR2 FQNEAQ, per germline (reference sequence). CDR3 size: 14 residues. CDR3 DNA: TGTGCCAGCCAAGGGGGCGGTGGCACCAATGAGCAGTTCTTC. Protein product: CASQGGGGTNEQFF.

In its sample, this clonotype was seen many times. The V and J genes are TRBV7-6 and TRBJ1-2; D is ambiguous. The length of the CDR3 is 15 residues. Trimming shortened V by 5 bases and J by 4 bases, and 17 bases separated the two germline ends. Germline lookup yields CDR1 SGHVS and CDR2 FNYEAQ. The CDR3 loop is CASSPGRSGTYGYTF. The CDR3 nucleotides are TGTGCCAGCAGCCCCGGACGAAGCGGAACCTATGGCTACACCTTC.

This clonotype was picked up many times. The rearrangement joins TRBV3-1 to TRBJ2-7; D is possibly TRBD1 (6 bases). Trimming shortened V by 3 bases and J by 0 bases, and 12 bases separated the two germline ends. This CDR3 is built from 15 residues. Germline V lookup: CDR1 LGHDT, CDR2 YNNKEL (reference sequence). CDR3 region: CASSQTTGNSYEQYF. CDR3 in DNA: TGTGCCAGCAGCCAGACGACAGGTAACTCCTACGAGCAGTACTTC.

This clonotype has only a few counts. The chain is built from TRBV30 and TRBJ1-5; weak D call: TRBD1 (5 bases). The CDR3 runs to 14 residues. Germline V lookup: CDR1 GTSNPN, CDR2 SVGIG (reference sequence). The ends were cut back, 5 bases at V and 1 base at J, with 12 bases in the middle. The CDR3 region has the DNA TGTGCCTGGGGGGACGGTATAAGCAATCAGCCCCAGCATTTT. Protein sequence: CAWGDGISNQPQHF.

The chain has TRBV29-1 and TRBJ2-7; D is ambiguous. Germline CDR1 SQVTM, CDR2 ANQGSEA. CDR3 length: 12 amino acids. Trimming cost V 0 bases and J 0 bases, with 3 bases left between them. The CDR3 is CSVEEHSYEQYF. In DNA form, the CDR3 reads TGCAGCGTTGAAGAGCACTCCTACGAGCAGTACTTC.

In DNA form, the CDR3 reads TGTGCCAGCACACTCCGAGGGGGAGCCTACGAGCAGTACTTC. This codes for CASTLRGGAYEQYF. The chain joins TRBV21-1 to TRBJ2-7; the table's D gene call, TRBD1, was not cross checked with the DNA. TRBV21-1 is an annotated pseudogene. This CDR3 has 14 residues.

This clonotype was seen ten or more times. The J gene is TRBJ2-7, the V gene TRBV9, with 9 bases lining up with TRBD1. V was clipped by 2 bases and J by 2 bases; unmatched bases: 5. Per the germline V gene, CDR1 is SGDLS and CDR2 is YYNGEE. The length of the CDR3 is 15 residues. The CDR3 here is CASSVQTGGTYEQYF. As DNA, the CDR3 is TGTGCCAGCAGCGTCCAGACAGGGGGGACCTACGAGCAGTACTTC.

This chain joins TRBV5-1 and TRBJ2-1, with D perhaps TRBD2 (5 bases). This CDR3 comprises 15 residues. CDR1 and CDR2 (germline): SGHRS, YFSETQ. V lost 0 bases to trimming and J lost 7 bases, with 14 bases between them. The CDR3 DNA reads as TGCGCCAGCAGCTTGGGGGCGGGTACATGGAATGAGCAGTTCTTC. Amino acids: CASSLGAGTWNEQFF.

This clonotype was recorded many times. The chain joins TRBV6-1 to TRBJ2-2, with 7 bases identical to TRBD1. The CDR3 totals 14 residues. Looked up from germline, CDR1 is MNHNS and CDR2 is SASEGT. V was pared by 7 bases and J by 5 bases, with 7 bases of the junction left unmatched. The CDR3 here is CASNQDRATGELFF. CDR3 nucleotide sequence: TGTGCCAGCAATCAAGACAGGGCAACCGGGGAGCTGTTTTTT.

This clonotype came up a few times. The chain's CDR3 is CASSRGTDYGYTF. Written as DNA, the CDR3 is TGTGCCAGCAGTAGAGGGACAGACTATGGCTACACCTTC. The V and J genes are TRBV6-6 and TRBJ1-2, with TRBD1 identical over 7 bases. This CDR3 region has 13 residues. Trimming cost V 5 bases and J 3 bases; bases outside gene matches: 3. Germline V gene sequence: CDR1 MNHNY, CDR2 SVGAGI (reference sequence).

The V gene is TRBV7-3, the J gene TRBJ2-2; D may be TRBD1 or TRBD2 (5 bases each). Germline-derived CDR1 and CDR2 are SGHTA and FQGTGA. V was cut by 4 bases and J by 0 bases, with 9 bases left in between. The CDR3 is made up of 15 amino acids. The CDR3, as DNA: TGTGCCAGCAGCTCGGGGCTTGCGAACACCGGGGAGCTGTTTTTT. As protein: CASSSGLANTGELFF.

The chain has TRBV19 and TRBJ2-2; TRBD1 matches 8 bases. CDR1 LNHDA and CDR2 SQIVND come from the germline V gene (reference sequence). The CDR3 contains 16 residues. Trimming cost V 5 bases and J 1 base; bases outside gene matches: 6. CDR3 amino acids: CASSFPGTGNTGELFF. As DNA, the CDR3 is TGTGCCAGTAGTTTCCCCGGGACAGGGAACACCGGGGAGCTGTTTTTT.

This clonotype was counted between two and nine times. CDR3 in amino acids: CASSLLTTLAKNIQYF. In nucleotides, the CDR3 is TGTGCCAGCAGCTTACTAACGACGCTAGCCAAAAACATTCAGTACTTC. The chain employs TRBV11-2 and TRBJ2-4; D ambiguous. Germline CDR1 SGHAT, CDR2 FQNNGV. This CDR3 comprises 16 residues. V shed 2 bases and J shed 0 bases, with 11 bases lying between them.

The genes are TRBV19 and TRBJ2-3; D is ambiguous. V dropped 3 bases and J dropped 0 bases, with 13 bases sitting between them. CDR3 length: 16 amino acids. Germline V lookup: CDR1 LNHDA, CDR2 SQIVND (reference sequence). CDR3 residues: CASSMPIRSSTDTQYF. CDR3 in DNA: TGTGCCAGTAGTATGCCTATTAGATCTAGCACAGATACGCAGTATTTT.

The chain recombines TRBV29-1 with TRBJ2-1; D is unclear. With 4 bases removed from V and 7 bases from J, the gap between germline ends came to 8 bases. The CDR3 runs to 11 residues. Germline CDR1 reads SQVTM; CDR2 reads ANQGSEA. The CDR3 DNA reads as TGCAGCGTTGTAACAGCGAATGAGCAGTTCTTC. It specifies CSVVTANEQFF.

A remark on this clonotype: The conserved closing phenylalanine or tryptophan is absent in this CDR3, likely reflecting a read error. The DNA is omitted, as the CDR3 cannot be located on it reliably, and the CDR3 follows TCRdb's listing. The rearrangement uses TRBV7-2 and TRBJ2-7; whether TRBD2, the table's D call, matches the DNA was not checked. The CDR3 extends over 15 residues, inclusive of both ends. Germline CDR1 reads SGHTA; CDR2 reads FQGNSA. The CDR3 here is CASRRPGTSGSVVYY.

The chain joins TRBV12-5 to TRBJ2-1, with 9 bases that match TRBD1. Germline CDR1 is LGHNT and CDR2 is FRNRAP. The junction had 5 bases not matched to a gene; V was cut back by 2 bases and J by 9 bases. The CDR3 extends over 14 amino acids. CDR3 DNA: TGTGCTAGTGGTTTGATACAGGGGGCGAGTGAGCAGTTCTTC. Residues: CASGLIQGASEQFF.

Remarks on this clonotype: A much larger clonotype is one base distant, so this may be a read error. J is TRBJ2-7 and V is TRBV5-6, with 7 bases aligning to TRBD1. Trimming removed 4 bases from V and 3 bases from J; junction bases left unmatched: 1. In germline, CDR1 is SGHDT, CDR2 YYEEEE. The CDR3 length is 12 residues. For the CDR3, the DNA is TGTGCCAGCAGCACAGGGGTCTACGAGCAGTACTTC. This gives the protein CASSTGVYEQYF.